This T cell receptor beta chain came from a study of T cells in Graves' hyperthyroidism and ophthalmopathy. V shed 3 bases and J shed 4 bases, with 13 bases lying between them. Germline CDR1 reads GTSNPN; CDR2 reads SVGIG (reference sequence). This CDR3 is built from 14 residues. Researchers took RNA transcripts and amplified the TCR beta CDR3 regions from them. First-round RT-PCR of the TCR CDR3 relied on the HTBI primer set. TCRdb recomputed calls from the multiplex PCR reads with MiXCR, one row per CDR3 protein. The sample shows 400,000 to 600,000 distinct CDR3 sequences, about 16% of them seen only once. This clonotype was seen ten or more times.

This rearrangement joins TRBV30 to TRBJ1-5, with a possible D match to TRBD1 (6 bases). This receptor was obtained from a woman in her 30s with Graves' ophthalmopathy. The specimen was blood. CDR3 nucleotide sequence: TGTGCCTGGAGGTCACAGGGTGCGAATCAGCCCCAGCATTTT. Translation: CAWRSQGANQPQHF.